This T cell receptor beta chain emerged from a study of CD8+ T cells in alopecia areata (dated by TCRdb to the late 2010s). Study-level background: In both human patients and the C3H/HeJ mouse model, the study applied high-throughput TCRbeta sequencing to look at T cell clonal expansion in alopecia areata. Scalp tissue and sorted CD4+ and CD8+ peripheral blood T cells from patchy and totalis/universalis alopecia areata patients and from healthy controls were covered by human TCRbeta sequencing. Scalp clonality was compared across normal scalp (n=4), patchy alopecia areata scalp (n=8), and alopecia totalis/universalis scalp (n=8). The RNA source kit depended on sample type: the PAXgene miRNA kit for fixed scalp, the miRNeasy kit for PBMCs, and the RNeasy kit for mouse skin. Amplification of TCRbeta CDR3 regions was done by immunoSEQ multiplex PCR using 35 Vbeta forward primers and 13 Jbeta reverse primers.

Library prep was done by the immunoSEQ multiplex PCR assay. For TCR sequencing, RNA was extracted from every sample and reverse transcribed into cDNA to serve as template. First-strand cDNA was synthesized with SuperScript III using a 2:1 mix of oligo-dT and random hexamers. Amplification bias was assessed with a synthetic immune receptor repertoire, and residual bias was removed computationally. The original pipeline was this. After raw reads were preprocessed to remove errors, the CDR3 was defined following IMGT conventions as running from the conserved cysteine to phenylalanine. Clonality was computed by normalizing Shannon entropy by log2 of the number of productive unique TCRs and subtracting the result from 1. Whether each scalp clone was CD4 or CD8 was inferred by checking scalp TCRbeta sequences against the CD4 and CD8 repertoires from sorted blood. This immuneACCESS table, as held by TCRdb, lists in-frame sequences with V and J called but not all clones. Of the missing ones, under half trace to an unresolved V gene in checked studies; the others have no known cause. The DNA was the basis for D and trimming; V, J and clone size are from that table. The sample table shows 110,000 or so clones, and 50% to 60% are seen once. Around a quarter of the sample goes to the ten largest clones.

The paper's findings and limits, for the study overall: Lesional scalp, especially in alopecia totalis/universalis, showed higher clonality and more expanded CD8+ clones than normal scalp, suggesting antigenic drive. Shared TCR sequences between patients were less evident than in mice, which may be partly attributable to HLA diversity in the patient population. Scalp TCR repertoire analysis is complicated because resident alphabeta T cells in normal human skin are also sequenced, whereas mouse skin is dominated by gammadelta T cells.

This clone has just a few counts. Its antigen has not been determined. There are no base qualities to consult, and no much larger clone falls within one base. Peripheral blood and lesional scalp punch biopsies were obtained from patients with alopecia areata. PBMCs were isolated by density centrifugation and stained for CD3, CD4 and CD8, and CD4+ and CD8+ T cells were sorted on a FACSAria. As part of a multicenter biomarker study, untreated alopecia areata patients were recruited. In five patients from the biomarker study, the blood CD8+ T cells went through an additional sort into NKG2D-low and NKG2D-high fractions. The germline V gene supplies CDR1 SQVTM and CDR2 ANQGSEA. At the junction V is shortened by 4 bases and J by 1 base, with 11 bases in between. Counted from cysteine to phenylalanine, this CDR3 has 13 amino acids. Only the CDR3 DNA is retained, 39 bases long and in frame from the first base.

Specimen: NKG2D-low CD8+ T cells sorted from blood. The label giving this sample's cell subset or site can be read as: sorted CD8+ NKG2D-low blood T cells. The sequence was obtained from a human donor with alopecia areata. Rearrangement joined TRBV29-1 to TRBJ2-7; possibly the D gene is TRBD2, per 6 matching bases. The DNA is TGCAGCGTTGTCTTGGCGGGGTCCTACGAGCAGTACTTC. This gives the protein CSVVLAGSYEQYF.